A selection of T cell receptor beta chains follows, all from one sample in a study of response to subunit inactivated influenza vaccine. A single record per CDR3 protein comes from TCRdb applying MiXCR to the RT-PCR reads. The repertoire includes a few hundred thousand distinct CDR3 sequences, 12% to 15% of them detected once, and over 8.5% sits in the top ten. The sequenced sample was PBMCs from blood, obtained roughly 13 days after vaccination. Receptors originate from a man aged 45-65 years who received an inactivated influenza vaccine. Each CDR3 is given with its conserved first and last residue. The D gene is left open where the match is weak. The size of a clone is reported for some rows only, either as once, few or many, or as a class for expanded clones.

TRBV4-3	TRBD2	TRBJ2-1	-	CASSQDLGSGGPSYNEQFF	TGCGCCAGCAGCCAAGATCTGGGTAGCGGGGGGCCTTCCTACAATGAGCAGTTCTTC
TRBV9	-	TRBJ2-5	few	CASSVASGGETQYF	TGTGCCAGCAGCGTAGCTTCTGGGGGAGAGACCCAGTACTTC
TRBV2	TRBD1	TRBJ1-5	few	CASSETGVRQPQHF	TGTGCCAGCAGTGAGACAGGGGTACGGCAGCCCCAGCATTTT
TRBV13	-	TRBJ2-5	-	CASSLDTLETQYF	TGTGCCAGCAGCTTAGATACGTTGGAGACCCAGTACTTC
TRBV28	-	TRBJ1-5	-	CASSGDGLYNQPQHF	TGTGCCAGCAGCGGGGACGGACTATACAATCAGCCCCAGCATTTT
TRBV28	-	TRBJ2-3	many	CASSLLGETTDTQYF	TGTGCCAGCAGTTTGTTGGGGGAGACCACAGATACGCAGTATTTT
TRBV7-9	-	TRBJ2-5	-	CASSIGYQETQYF	TGTGCCAGCAGCATCGGGTATCAAGAGACCCAGTACTTC
TRBV6-5	TRBD2	TRBJ2-1	once	CASSYETSGSPLTYNEQFF	TGTGCCAGCAGTTACGAAACTAGCGGGAGTCCACTAACCTACAATGAGCAGTTCTTC
TRBV14	-	TRBJ2-1	few	CASSQYLVFDNEQFF	TGTGCCAGCAGCCAATACCTAGTGTTCGACAATGAGCAGTTCTTC
TRBV15	-	TRBJ1-5	-	CATGTGRILRPQHF	TGTGCCACTGGGACGGGACGGATCCTTCGGCCCCAGCATTTT
TRBV30	-	TRBJ1-4	-	CAWSVREKLFF	TGTGCCTGGAGTGTACGTGAAAAACTGTTTTTT
TRBV15	TRBD2	TRBJ2-3	-	CATGEKALAGVRGTDTQYF	TGTGCCACCGGGGAGAAGGCACTAGCGGGAGTGAGGGGAACAGATACGCAGTATTTT
TRBV5-6	-	TRBJ1-1	few	CASSLVNRVNTEAFF	TGTGCCAGCAGCTTGGTTAACAGGGTGAACACTGAAGCTTTCTTT
TRBV6-2/TRBV6-3	TRBD2	TRBJ2-1	-	CASSGTSGRGYNEQFF	TGTGCCAGCAGTGGGACTAGCGGGAGAGGGTACAATGAGCAGTTCTTC
TRBV5-4	-	TRBJ2-3	-	CASQPVGTDTQYF	TGTGCCAGCCAACCCGTTGGCACAGATACGCAGTATTTT
TRBV7-9	-	TRBJ2-3	many	CASNPVQRTPSTDTQYF	TGTGCCAGCAACCCGGTTCAGCGAACCCCTAGCACAGATACGCAGTATTTT
TRBV7-9	TRBD1	TRBJ2-5	-	CASSAQGLQETQYF	TGTGCCAGCAGCGCACAGGGGCTACAAGAGACCCAGTACTTC
TRBV7-2	-	TRBJ1-2	few	CASSLRVQGGYTF	TGTGCCAGCAGCTTAAGGGTCCAGGGTGGCTACACCTTC
TRBV5-1	TRBD2	TRBJ2-1	few	CASSLFSGGRNEQFF	TGCGCCAGCAGCTTGTTCTCGGGGGGGCGGAATGAGCAGTTCTTC
TRBV4-2	-	TRBJ2-7	-	CASSQDVLEAYEQYF	TGTGCCAGCAGCCAAGATGTCCTAGAAGCCTACGAGCAGTACTTC
TRBV3-1	TRBD2	TRBJ2-3	many	CASSRTSRTDTQYF	TGTGCCAGCAGCCGGACTAGCCGCACAGATACGCAGTATTTT
TRBV5-1	-	TRBJ2-7	-	CASSFGAPPYEQYF	TGCGCCAGCAGCTTTGGGGCACCCCCCTACGAGCAGTACTTC
TRBV6-1	TRBD1	TRBJ2-7	-	CASSDGQGSSYEQYF	TGTGCCAGCAGCGACGGACAGGGGAGCTCCTACGAGCAGTACTTC
TRBV4-2	-	TRBJ2-1	-	CASSQEGAGFEQFF	TGTGCCAGCAGCCAAGAGGGAGCAGGGTTCGAGCAGTTCTTC
TRBV29-1	-	TRBJ2-3	-	CSVSQGTRTDTQYF	TGCAGCGTTTCGCAGGGGACGCGCACAGATACGCAGTATTTT
TRBV7-8	TRBD2	TRBJ2-7	few	CASSLQGTSSFEQYF	TGTGCCAGCAGCTTACAGGGGACTAGCAGTTTCGAGCAGTACTTC
TRBV6-1	-	TRBJ1-5	once	CASSARKGGTQPQHF	TGTGCCAGCAGTGCCCGGAAGGGAGGGACGCAGCCCCAGCATTTT
TRBV3-1	-	TRBJ2-3	many	CASSHADTQYF	TGTGCCAGCAGCCACGCAGATACGCAGTATTTT
TRBV10-3	TRBD1	TRBJ2-5	-	CAISEATILTGGRETQYF	TGTGCCATCAGTGAGGCGACGATCCTAACAGGGGGCCGGGAGACCCAGTACTTC
TRBV4-3	-	TRBJ1-4	few	CASSQDLGTKEKLFF	TGCGCCAGCAGCCAAGATTTAGGTACGAAGGAAAAACTGTTTTTT
TRBV10-3	-	TRBJ2-7	many	CATRTDSYEQYF	TGTGCCACCCGGACAGACTCCTACGAGCAGTACTTC
TRBV6-6	-	TRBJ2-1	-	CASSYSTHEQFF	TGTGCCAGCAGTTACTCGACCCATGAGCAGTTCTTC
TRBV27	-	TRBJ2-7	-	CASTPFPYEQYF	TGTGCCAGCACCCCGTTCCCGTACGAGCAGTACTTC
TRBV10-3	TRBD2	TRBJ2-7	few	CAISDLAGVDEQYF	TGTGCCATCAGTGACCTAGCGGGGGTGGACGAGCAGTACTTC
TRBV7-2	-	TRBJ2-5	-	CASQGANEETQYF	TGTGCCAGCCAAGGGGCTAACGAGGAGACCCAGTACTTC
TRBV7-3	TRBD1	TRBJ2-2	-	CASSPRQGGELFF	TGTGCCAGCAGCCCCCGACAGGGCGGGGAGCTGTTTTTT
TRBV6-1	-	TRBJ2-7	-	CASSQSETGPYEQYF	TGTGCCAGCAGCCAGAGCGAAACAGGGCCCTACGAGCAGTACTTC
TRBV12-3/TRBV12-4	-	TRBJ1-1	many	CASSFPNTEAFF	TGTGCCAGCAGTTTTCCGAACACTGAAGCTTTCTTT
TRBV4-3	-	TRBJ1-4	-	CASSQDPQGLGEKLFF	TGCGCCAGCAGCCAAGATCCGCAGGGGTTGGGGGAAAAACTGTTTTTT
TRBV20-1	TRBD2	TRBJ2-3	few	CSARSGSVADTQYF	TGCAGTGCCAGGAGCGGGAGTGTTGCAGATACGCAGTATTTT
TRBV7-9	-	TRBJ2-7	-	CASSQSRGPPNF	TGTGCCAGCAGCCAAAGCAGGGGTCCGCCGAACTTC
TRBV11-2	TRBD1	TRBJ2-3	-	CASSLVYGRTGRADTQYF	TGTGCCAGCAGCTTAGTCTATGGTCGGACAGGGCGCGCAGATACGCAGTATTTT
TRBV11-2	-	TRBJ2-5	-	CASSLDPGPLGETQYF	TGTGCCAGCAGCTTAGATCCCGGCCCTCTTGGGGAGACCCAGTACTTC
TRBV19	-	TRBJ2-2	many	CASRRGGPNTGELFF	TGTGCCAGTAGACGCGGGGGCCCGAACACCGGGGAGCTGTTTTTT
TRBV12-3/TRBV12-4	TRBD1	TRBJ2-1	many	CASSLVGQGLNNEQFF	TGTGCCAGCAGTTTAGTGGGACAGGGCCTCAACAATGAGCAGTTCTTC
TRBV27	TRBD1	TRBJ2-7	-	CASSWDRAYEQYF	TGTGCCAGCAGTTGGGACAGGGCGTACGAGCAGTACTTC
TRBV2	-	TRBJ2-7	-	CASSQTDSSYEQYF	TGTGCCAGCAGCCAGACAGATAGCTCCTACGAGCAGTACTTC
TRBV15	TRBD2	TRBJ2-1	few	CATSSYLAGGNNEQFF	TGTGCCACCAGCAGTTACCTAGCGGGGGGTAACAATGAGCAGTTCTTC
TRBV12-3/TRBV12-4	TRBD2	TRBJ2-7	many	CASRPGGTLYEQYF	TGTGCCAGCAGACCGGGAGGGACGCTGTACGAGCAGTACTTC
TRBV20-1	TRBD1	TRBJ1-2	few	CSATFRGTGSDGYTF	TGCAGTGCTACCTTTAGGGGGACAGGGTCCGATGGCTACACCTTC
TRBV7-9	TRBD2	TRBJ2-3	-	CASTPGGDTQYF	TGTGCCAGCACCCCGGGAGGAGATACGCAGTATTTT
TRBV28	-	TRBJ2-4	-	CASSSLSLAKNIQYF	TGTGCCAGCAGTTCGTTATCGTTAGCCAAAAACATTCAGTACTTC
TRBV9	-	TRBJ2-3	few	CASSVVGVGTDTQYF	TGTGCCAGCAGCGTAGTTGGGGTGGGCACAGATACGCAGTATTTT
TRBV4-3	-	TRBJ2-4	-	CASSQDLNSGKKNIQYF	TGCGCCAGCAGCCAAGATTTAAACTCAGGGAAGAAAAACATTCAGTACTTC
TRBV7-6	TRBD1	TRBJ2-7	-	CASSPRPGQGAKGEQYF	TGTGCCAGCAGCCCACGCCCAGGACAGGGAGCGAAGGGCGAGCAGTACTTC
TRBV6-2/TRBV6-3	-	TRBJ1-4	-	CASSSTYRVGDEKLFF	TGTGCCAGCAGTTCCACCTACAGGGTGGGGGATGAAAAACTGTTTTTT
TRBV5-1	TRBD2	TRBJ2-3	-	CASRGGVYTDTQYF	TGCGCCAGCAGGGGGGGGGTCTACACAGATACGCAGTATTTT